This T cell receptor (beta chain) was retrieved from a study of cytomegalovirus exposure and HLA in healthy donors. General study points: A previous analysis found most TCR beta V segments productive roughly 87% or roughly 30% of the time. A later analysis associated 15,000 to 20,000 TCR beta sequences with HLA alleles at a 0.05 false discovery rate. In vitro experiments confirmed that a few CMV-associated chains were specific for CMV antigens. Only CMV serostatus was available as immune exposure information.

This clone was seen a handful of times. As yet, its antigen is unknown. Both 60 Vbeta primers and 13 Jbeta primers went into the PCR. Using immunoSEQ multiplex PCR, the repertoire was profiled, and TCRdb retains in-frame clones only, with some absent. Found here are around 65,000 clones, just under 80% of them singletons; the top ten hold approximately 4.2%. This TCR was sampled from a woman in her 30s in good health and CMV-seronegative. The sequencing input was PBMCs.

CDR3 amino acids: CASRPTVRFDGYTF. DNA of the CDR3: TGTGCCAGCAGACCGACAGTCCGCTTCGATGGCTACACCTTC. This chain uses TRBV6-6 with TRBJ1-2; D is perhaps TRBD1 (5 bases). CDR1 is MNHNY and CDR2 is SVGAGI in the germline V gene (reference sequence). Trimming removed 6 bases from V and 6 bases from J, with 17 bases in between. CDR3 length equals 14 residues.